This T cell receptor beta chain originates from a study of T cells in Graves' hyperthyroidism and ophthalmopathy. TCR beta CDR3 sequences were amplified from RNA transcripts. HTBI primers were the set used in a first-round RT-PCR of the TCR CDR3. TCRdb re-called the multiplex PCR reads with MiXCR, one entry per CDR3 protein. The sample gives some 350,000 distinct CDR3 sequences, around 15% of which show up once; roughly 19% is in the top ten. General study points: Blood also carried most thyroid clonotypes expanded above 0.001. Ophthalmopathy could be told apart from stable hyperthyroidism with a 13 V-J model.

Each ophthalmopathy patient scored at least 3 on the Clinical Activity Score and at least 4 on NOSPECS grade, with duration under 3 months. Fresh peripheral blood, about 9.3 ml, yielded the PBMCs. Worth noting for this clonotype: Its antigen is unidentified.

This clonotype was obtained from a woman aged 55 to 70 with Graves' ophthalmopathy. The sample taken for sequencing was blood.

The CDR3 here is CASSLGGQMNEQFF. CDR3 sequence (DNA): TGTGCCAGCAGCTTGGGCGGGCAAATGAATGAGCAGTTCTTC. This chain uses TRBV7-7 with TRBJ2-1; D may be TRBD2 (5 bases). The CDR3 loop spans 14 amino acids. Deletions cut 3 bases from V and 7 bases from J, with 13 bases between. Per germline, CDR1 SSHAT and CDR2 FNYEAQ (reference sequence).